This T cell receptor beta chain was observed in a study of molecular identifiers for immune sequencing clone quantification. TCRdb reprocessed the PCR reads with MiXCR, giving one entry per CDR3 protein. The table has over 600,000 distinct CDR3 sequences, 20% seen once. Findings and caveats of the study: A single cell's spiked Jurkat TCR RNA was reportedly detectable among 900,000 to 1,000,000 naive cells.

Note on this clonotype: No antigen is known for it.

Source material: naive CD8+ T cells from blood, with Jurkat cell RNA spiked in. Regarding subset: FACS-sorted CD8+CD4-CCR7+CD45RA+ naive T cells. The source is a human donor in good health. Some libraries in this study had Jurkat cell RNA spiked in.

CDR3 DNA sequence: TGTGCCAGCAGTTTGTTGAGCGGGGGGAGCTCCTACGAGCAGTACTTC. This translates into CASSLLSGGSSYEQYF. The chain couples TRBV13 to TRBJ2-7; 9 bases line up with TRBD2. Germline CDR1 and CDR2: PRHDT and FYEKMQ (reference sequence). The CDR3 loop spans 16 amino acids. J gave up 0 bases and V 6 bases, and 9 bases lay outside the gene matches.